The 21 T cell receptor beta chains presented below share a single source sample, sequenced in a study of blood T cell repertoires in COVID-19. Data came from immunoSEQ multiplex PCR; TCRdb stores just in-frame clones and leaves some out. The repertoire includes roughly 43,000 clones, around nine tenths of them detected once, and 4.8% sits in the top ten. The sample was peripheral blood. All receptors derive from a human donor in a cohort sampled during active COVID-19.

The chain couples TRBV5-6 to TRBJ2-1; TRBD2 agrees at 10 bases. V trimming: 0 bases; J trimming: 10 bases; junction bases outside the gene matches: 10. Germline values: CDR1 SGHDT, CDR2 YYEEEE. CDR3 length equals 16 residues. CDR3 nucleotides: TGTGCCAGCAGCTTGGTGGCTAGCGGGAGTTTCTTGGAGCAGTTCTTC. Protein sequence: CASSLVASGSFLEQFF.

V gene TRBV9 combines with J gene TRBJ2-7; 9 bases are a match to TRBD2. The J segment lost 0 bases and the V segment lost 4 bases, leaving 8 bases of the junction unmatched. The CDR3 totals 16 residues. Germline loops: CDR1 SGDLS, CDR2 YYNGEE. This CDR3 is CASSPRLAASSYEQYF. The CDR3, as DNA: TGTGCCAGCAGCCCGAGACTAGCGGCAAGCTCCTACGAGCAGTACTTC. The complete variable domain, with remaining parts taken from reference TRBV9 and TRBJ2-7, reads DSGVTQTPKHLITATGQRVTLRCSPRSGDLSVYWYQQSLDQGLQFLIQYYNGEERAKGNILERFSAQQFPDLHSELNLSSLELGDSALYFCASSPRLAASSYEQYFGPGTRLTVT.

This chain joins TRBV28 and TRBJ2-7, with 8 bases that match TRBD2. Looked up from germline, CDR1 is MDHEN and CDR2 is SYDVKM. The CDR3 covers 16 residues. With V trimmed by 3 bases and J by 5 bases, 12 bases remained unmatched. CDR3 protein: CASSLFGRASLNEQYF. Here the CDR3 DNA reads TGTGCCAGCAGTTTGTTCGGGAGGGCCAGTTTGAACGAGCAGTACTTC.

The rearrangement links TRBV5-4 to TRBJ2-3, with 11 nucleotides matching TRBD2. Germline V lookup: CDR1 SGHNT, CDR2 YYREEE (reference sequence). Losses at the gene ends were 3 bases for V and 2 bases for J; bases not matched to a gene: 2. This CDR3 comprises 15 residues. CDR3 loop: CASSSGLAVTDTQYF. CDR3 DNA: TGTGCCAGCAGCTCGGGACTAGCGGTCACAGATACGCAGTATTTT.

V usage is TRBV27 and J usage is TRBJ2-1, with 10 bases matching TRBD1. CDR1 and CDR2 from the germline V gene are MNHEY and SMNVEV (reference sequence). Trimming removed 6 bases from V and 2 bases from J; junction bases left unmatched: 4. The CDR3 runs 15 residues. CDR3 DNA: TGTGCCAGCAGCCCCGGGACAGGGGCCTACAATGAGCAGTTCTTC. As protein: CASSPGTGAYNEQFF.

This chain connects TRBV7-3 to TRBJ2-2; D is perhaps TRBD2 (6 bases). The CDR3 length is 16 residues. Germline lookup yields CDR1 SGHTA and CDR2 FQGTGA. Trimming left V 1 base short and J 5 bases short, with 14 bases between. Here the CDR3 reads CASSLRSGEVTGELFF. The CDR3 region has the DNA TGTGCCAGCAGCTTAAGATCGGGAGAGGTAACCGGGGAGCTGTTTTTT.

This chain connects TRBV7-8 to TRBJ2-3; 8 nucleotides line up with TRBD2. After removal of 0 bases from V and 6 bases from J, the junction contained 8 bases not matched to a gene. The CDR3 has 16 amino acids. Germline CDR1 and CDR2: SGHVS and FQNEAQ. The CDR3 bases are TGTGCCAGCAGCTTAGCCACTAGCGGAAGAGTGGATACGCAGTATTTT. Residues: CASSLATSGRVDTQYF. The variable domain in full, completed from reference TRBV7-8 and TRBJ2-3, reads GAGVSQSPRYKVAKRGQDVALRCDPISGHVSLFWYQQALGQGPEFLTYFQNEAQLDKSGLPSDRFFAERPEGSVSTLKIQRTQQEDSAVYLCASSLATSGRVDTQYFGPGTRLTVL.

The CDR3 region is CASSLARNYEQYF. The CDR3 nucleotides read TGTGCCAGTAGTTTAGCCAGGAACTACGAGCAGTACTTC. The chain combines TRBV19 with TRBJ2-7; D call uncertain. Trimming removed 5 bases at V and 3 bases at J, with 11 bases between. This CDR3 has 13 amino acids. The germline gives CDR1 LNHDA, CDR2 SQIVND (reference sequence).

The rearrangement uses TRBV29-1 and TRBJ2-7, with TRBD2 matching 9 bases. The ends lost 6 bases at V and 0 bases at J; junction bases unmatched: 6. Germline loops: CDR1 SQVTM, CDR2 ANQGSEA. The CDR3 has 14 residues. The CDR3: CSVEIAGVSYEQYF. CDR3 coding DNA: TGCAGCGTCGAAATAGCGGGAGTCTCCTACGAGCAGTACTTC.

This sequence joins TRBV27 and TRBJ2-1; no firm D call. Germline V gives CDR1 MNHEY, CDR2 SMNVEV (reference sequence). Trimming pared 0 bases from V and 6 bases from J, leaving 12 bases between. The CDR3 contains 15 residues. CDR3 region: CASSLSPTSLNEQFF. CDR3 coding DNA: TGTGCCAGCAGTTTATCTCCGACATCCCTCAATGAGCAGTTCTTC.

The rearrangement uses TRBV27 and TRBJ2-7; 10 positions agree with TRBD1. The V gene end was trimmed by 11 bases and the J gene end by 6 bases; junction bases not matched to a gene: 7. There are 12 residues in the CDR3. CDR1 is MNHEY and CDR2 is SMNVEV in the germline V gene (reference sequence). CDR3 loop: CACRTGGSEQYF. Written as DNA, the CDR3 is TGTGCCTGTCGGACAGGGGGAAGCGAGCAGTACTTC.

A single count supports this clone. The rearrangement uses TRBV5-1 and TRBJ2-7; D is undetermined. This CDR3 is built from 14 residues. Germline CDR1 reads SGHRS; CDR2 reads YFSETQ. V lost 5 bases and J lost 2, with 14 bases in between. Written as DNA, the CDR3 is TGCGCCAGCAGATCAGCGTACGCCCCCTACGAGCAGTACTTC. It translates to CASRSAYAPYEQYF.

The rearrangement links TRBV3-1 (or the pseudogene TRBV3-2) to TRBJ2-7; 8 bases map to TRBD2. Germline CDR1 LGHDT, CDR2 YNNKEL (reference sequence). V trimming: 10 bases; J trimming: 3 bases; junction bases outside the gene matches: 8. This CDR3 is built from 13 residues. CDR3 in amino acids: CATGAGGYYEQYF. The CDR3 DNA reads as TGTGCCACCGGGGCGGGGGGCTACTACGAGCAGTACTTC.

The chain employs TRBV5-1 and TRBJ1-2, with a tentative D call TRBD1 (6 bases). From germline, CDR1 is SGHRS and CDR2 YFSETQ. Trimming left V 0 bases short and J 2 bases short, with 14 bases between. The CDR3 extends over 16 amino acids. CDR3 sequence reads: CASSLGAQGPNYGYTF. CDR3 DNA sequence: TGCGCCAGCAGCTTGGGGGCACAGGGACCCAACTATGGCTACACCTTC.

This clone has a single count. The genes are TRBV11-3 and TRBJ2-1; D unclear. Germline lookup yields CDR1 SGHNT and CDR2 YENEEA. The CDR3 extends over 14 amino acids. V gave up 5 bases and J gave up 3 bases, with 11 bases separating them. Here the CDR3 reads CASSPPWSYNEQFF. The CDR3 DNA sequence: TGTGCCAGCAGCCCCCCGTGGAGCTACAATGAGCAGTTCTTC.

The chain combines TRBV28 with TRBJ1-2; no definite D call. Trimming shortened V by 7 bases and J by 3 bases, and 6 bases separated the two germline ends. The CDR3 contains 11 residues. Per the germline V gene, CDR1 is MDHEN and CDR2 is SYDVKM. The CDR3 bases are TGTGCCAGCACCGGAGACTATGGCTACACCTTC. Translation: CASTGDYGYTF.

Here the CDR3 reads CSASNPRTSGSTDTQYF. DNA for the CDR3: TGCAGTGCTAGTAACCCCCGGACTAGCGGGAGCACAGATACGCAGTATTTT. The rearrangement joins TRBV20-1 to TRBJ2-3; 11 bases align to TRBD2. J lost 0 bases, V lost 3 bases, and 8 bases had no gene match. The CDR3 totals 17 residues. Germline CDR1 reads DFQATT; CDR2 reads SNEGSKA (reference sequence).

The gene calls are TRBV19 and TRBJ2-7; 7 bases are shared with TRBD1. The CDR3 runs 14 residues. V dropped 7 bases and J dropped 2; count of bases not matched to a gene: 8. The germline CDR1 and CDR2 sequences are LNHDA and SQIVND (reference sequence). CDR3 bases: TGTGCCAGTAACCAACCGGGACAGACCTACGAGCAGTACTTC. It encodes CASNQPGQTYEQYF.

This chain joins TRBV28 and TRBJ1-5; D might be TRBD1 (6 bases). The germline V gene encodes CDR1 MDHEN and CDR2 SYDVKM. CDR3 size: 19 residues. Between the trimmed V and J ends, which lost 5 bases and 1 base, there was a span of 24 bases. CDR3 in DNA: TGTGCCAGCAGTCCCCGAGGGGTTTGGGACACACCGAGCAATCAGCCCCAGCATTTT. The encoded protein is CASSPRGVWDTPSNQPQHF.

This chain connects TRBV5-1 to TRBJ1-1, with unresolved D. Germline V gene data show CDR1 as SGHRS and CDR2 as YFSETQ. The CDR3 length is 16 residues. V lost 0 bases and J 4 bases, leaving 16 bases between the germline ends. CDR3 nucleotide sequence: TGCGCCAGCAGCTTGGCCGGACTGAATGGCGGCACTGAAGCTTTCTTT. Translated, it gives CASSLAGLNGGTEAFF.

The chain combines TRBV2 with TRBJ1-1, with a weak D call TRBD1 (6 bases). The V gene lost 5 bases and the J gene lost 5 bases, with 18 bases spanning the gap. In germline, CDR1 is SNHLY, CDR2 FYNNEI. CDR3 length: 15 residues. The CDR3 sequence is CASSQSLQGNTEAFF. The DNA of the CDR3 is TGTGCCAGCAGTCAGAGTTTACAGGGTAATACTGAAGCTTTCTTT.